This TCR beta chain was recovered during a study of blood T cell repertoires in COVID-19. Overall study: Samples taken during acute and convalescent COVID-19 were collected in the United States, Italy and Spain.

Under the authors' procedure: Reference gene primers were amplified, and this amplification served to estimate nucleated cell counts. TCRdb's table, derived via immunoSEQ multiplex PCR, lists solely in-frame clones and lacks some. The V and J calls and the clone size are those of that table, but D and trimming were determined from the DNA. The sample has approximately 85,000 clones, around 90% seen once. Germline loops: CDR1 MNHEY, CDR2 SVGAGI. The CDR3 extends over 13 amino acids. V lost 9 bases, J lost 3 bases, and 5 bases stayed unmatched. Sequenced: peripheral blood. J is TRBJ1-5 and V is TRBV6-5, with 7 bases that match TRBD1. This sequence was found in a woman aged 80 or over with active or convalescent COVID-19. CDR3 amino acids: CASGQEHNQPQHF. Written as DNA, the CDR3 is TGTGCCAGTGGACAGGAACACAATCAGCCCCAGCATTTT.